The TCR beta chain described here comes from a study of CD8 T cells in Susac syndrome. Findings of the study overall: The number of individuals included in the study's TCR sequencing and HLA analysis was acknowledged as relatively small.

TEMRA cells were FACS-enriched, unlike CD8+ and CD4+ T cells, which were negatively isolated. Random-hexamer reverse transcription was applied to roughly 0.45 to 1 ug RNA. TCR beta CDR3 was amplified by immunoSEQ covering 54 Vbeta and 13 Jbeta. A single record per CDR3 protein comes from TCRdb applying MiXCR to the immunoSEQ multiplex PCR reads. This repertoire shows roughly 180,000 distinct CDR3 sequences, approximately 94% found once; its top ten account for about 0.1%. This clonotype was found once. As yet, its antigen is unknown. This clonotype was sampled from a human donor in good health. The source material was CD4+ T cells from PBMCs.

CDR3 sequence (DNA): TGTGCCAGCAGTTTATCGTGGGGCTCTGGGGCCAACGTCCTGACTTTC. Translating gives CASSLSWGSGANVLTF. This sequence joins TRBV27 and TRBJ2-6; D not resolved. The CDR3 consists of 16 residues. Germline CDR1 reads MNHEY; CDR2 reads SMNVEV (reference sequence). Trimming removed 0 bases from V and 0 bases from J, with 6 bases in between.